The 21 T cell receptor beta chains in this list originate from one sample, sequenced in a study of cytomegalovirus exposure and HLA in healthy donors. This PCR relied on a set of 60 Vbeta primers and 13 Jbeta primers. Generated by immunoSEQ multiplex PCR, the TCRdb table keeps only in-frame clones and is missing some. The sample table includes tens of thousands of clones. The sequenced sample was PBMCs. These receptors were collected from a man aged 50-59 years in good health and CMV-seropositive.

The V gene is TRBV29-1, the J gene TRBJ2-2; weak D call: TRBD1 (6 bases). The V gene lost 6 bases and the J gene lost 0 bases, with 14 bases spanning the gap. The CDR3 covers 15 residues. In germline, CDR1 is SQVTM, CDR2 ANQGSEA. The CDR3, as DNA: TGCAGCGTCGGATCTAGGACAGCGAACACCGGGGAGCTGTTTTTT. It yields the protein CSVGSRTANTGELFF.

The genes are TRBV7-9 and TRBJ1-1, with D tentatively TRBD1 (6 bases). Between the trimmed V and J ends, which lost 3 bases and 8 bases, there was a span of 7 bases. The germline CDR1 and CDR2 sequences are SEHNR and FQNEAQ (reference sequence). This CDR3 is built from 11 residues. This chain's CDR3 is CASSFGTEAFF. CDR3 in DNA: TGTGCCAGCAGCTTCGGGACAGAAGCTTTCTTT.

The chain has TRBV27 and TRBJ2-1; possible D gene TRBD2, 5 bases. This CDR3 contains 16 residues. Deletions cut 3 bases from V and 7 bases from J, with 19 bases between. Germline CDR1 MNHEY, CDR2 SMNVEV (reference sequence). The CDR3 bases are TGTGCCAGCAGTTTTTTAGCGCGAGGGCGTAAGAATGAGCAGTTCTTC. Translation gives CASSFLARGRKNEQFF.

The chain recombines TRBV30 with TRBJ2-1; 7 bases map to TRBD2. The CDR3 covers 14 residues. Germline V lookup: CDR1 GTSNPN, CDR2 SVGIG (reference sequence). The V segment lost 4 bases and the J segment 7 bases; nucleotides outside the gene matches: 10. The CDR3 sequence: CAWMGGRAWNEQFF. CDR3 nucleotide sequence: TGTGCCTGGATGGGGGGGAGGGCCTGGAATGAGCAGTTCTTC.

The J gene is TRBJ1-2, the V gene TRBV11-3; 10 nucleotides line up with TRBD1. Trimming removed 3 bases from V and 4 bases from J; junction bases left unmatched: 5. Germline-derived CDR1 and CDR2 are SGHNT and YENEEA. This CDR3 is 15 amino acids long. This CDR3 is CASSFPGQGTYGYTF. The CDR3 bases are TGTGCCAGCAGCTTCCCGGGACAGGGGACCTATGGCTACACCTTC.

The chain recombines TRBV10-3 with TRBJ1-2; D perhaps matches TRBD1 (5 bases). Trimming left V 11 bases short and J 3 bases short, with 16 bases between. CDR1 ENHRY and CDR2 SYGVKD come from the germline V gene. The CDR3 sequence is 13 residues long. CDR3 region: CAAGGGDHYGYTF. The CDR3 DNA reads TGTGCCGCCGGGGGGGGTGACCACTATGGCTACACCTTC.

V gene TRBV9 combines with J gene TRBJ2-7, with a weak D call TRBD1 (5 bases). Germline V lookup: CDR1 SGDLS, CDR2 YYNGEE. V was cut by 2 bases and J by 4 bases, with 13 bases left in between. This CDR3 comprises 14 residues. This CDR3 reads CASSVGQGGYEQYF. CDR3 DNA sequence: TGTGCCAGCAGCGTCGGGCAGGGTGGTTACGAGCAGTACTTC.

This sequence joins TRBV4-2 and TRBJ1-2; perhaps TRBD1 as D (6 bases). Germline assignment: CDR1 LGHNA and CDR2 YNFKEQ. This CDR3 has 14 residues. V was trimmed by 2 bases and J by 3 bases, leaving 10 bases between them. The DNA of the CDR3 is TGTGCCAGCAGCCAAACAGGGTCGGACTATGGCTACACCTTC. Protein sequence: CASSQTGSDYGYTF.

The gene calls are TRBV5-1 and TRBJ1-2, with TRBD1 identical over 10 bases. Per the germline V gene, CDR1 is SGHRS and CDR2 is YFSETQ. J lost 8 bases, V lost 4 bases, and 8 bases had no gene match. The CDR3 extends over 14 amino acids. The CDR3 sequence: CASSVGTGDGGYTF. In nucleotides, the CDR3 is TGCGCCAGCAGCGTCGGGACAGGGGATGGGGGCTACACCTTC.

CDR3 region: CASSLGWVGGPTGAQYF. The CDR3 bases are TGTGCCAGCAGCTTGGGGTGGGTGGGAGGTCCCACAGGGGCCCAGTACTTC. This chain joins TRBV5-4 and TRBJ2-5, with D tentatively TRBD1 (7 bases). Trimming shortened V by 0 bases and J by 9 bases, and 24 bases separated the two germline ends. Germline V gene data show CDR1 as SGHNT and CDR2 as YYREEE (reference sequence). The CDR3 consists of 17 residues.

The V call is TRBV6-1, the J call TRBJ1-2; possibly TRBD1 for D (5 bases). Germline values: CDR1 MNHNS, CDR2 SASEGT. CDR3 size: 13 residues. V shed 6 bases and J shed 5 bases, with 13 bases lying between them. The DNA of the CDR3 is TGTGCCAGCAGGTTCGACAGTTTTTATGGCTACACCTTC. Translated: CASRFDSFYGYTF.

V is TRBV18 and J is TRBJ2-7, with a weak D call TRBD1 (6 bases). Trimming left V 4 bases short and J 11 bases short, with 27 bases between. The germline gives CDR1 KGHSH, CDR2 LQKENI. This CDR3 region has 16 residues. CDR3 sequence (DNA): TGTGCCAGCTCACATAGGATGGAAGACAGGTTCCTTGAGGAGTACGTC. It yields the protein CASSHRMEDRFLEEYV.

The chain carries TRBV4-3 and TRBJ1-2; no clear D gene. The V end lost 4 bases, the J end lost 2 bases, and 14 bases lay between the germline ends. This CDR3 comprises 15 residues. Germline V CDR1 and CDR2: LGHNA, YSLEER. CDR3 sequence (DNA): TGCGCCAGCAGCCCCCAGGCCGGGGAAAACTATGGCTACACCTTC. Translated: CASSPQAGENYGYTF.

The chain uses TRBV11-3 and TRBJ2-2, with TRBD2 matching 10 bases. Unmatched junction bases numbered 8, after V lost 5 bases and J lost 5 bases. The CDR3 is 16 amino acids. CDR1 is SGHNT and CDR2 is YENEEA in the germline V gene. CDR3 loop: CASSPLGLADTGELFF. The CDR3 DNA is TGTGCCAGCAGCCCCCTCGGACTAGCGGATACCGGGGAGCTGTTTTTT.

The chain uses TRBV7-9 and TRBJ1-2; D not certain. Germline V lookup: CDR1 SEHNR, CDR2 FQNEAQ (reference sequence). The CDR3 covers 12 residues. Trimming left V 1 base short and J 9 bases short, with 9 bases between. The CDR3 region has the DNA TGTGCCAGCAGCTTAGGACTGAGGAGCTACACCTTC. Translating it yields CASSLGLRSYTF.

V and J are TRBV18 and TRBJ2-1; TRBD2 is a possible D gene (5 bases). The CDR3 is made up of 16 amino acids. V dropped 1 base and J dropped 7 bases, with 17 bases sitting between them. Looked up from germline, CDR1 is KGHSH and CDR2 is LQKENI. The CDR3 nucleotides are TGTGCCAGCTCACCACTTCGTGACCTAGCTCGGAATGAGCAGTTCTTC. It specifies CASSPLRDLARNEQFF.

The V gene is TRBV5-4, the J gene TRBJ1-3; D might be TRBD1 (6 bases). The CDR3 covers 15 residues. The V gene lost 5 bases and the J gene lost 0 bases, with 12 bases spanning the gap. Germline V gives CDR1 SGHNT, CDR2 YYREEE (reference sequence). CDR3 protein: CASSIQGYSGNTIYF. CDR3 bases: TGTGCCAGCAGTATACAGGGATACTCTGGAAACACCATATATTTT.

The chain joins TRBV4-3 to TRBJ2-5; 8 bases fit TRBD2. With V trimmed by 2 bases and J by 4 bases, 12 bases remained unmatched. This CDR3 has 17 amino acids. Germline V CDR1 and CDR2: LGHNA, YSLEER. This CDR3 is CASSQQIEAAGGETQYF. CDR3 sequence (DNA): TGCGCCAGCAGCCAACAGATCGAGGCGGCGGGAGGAGAGACCCAGTACTTC.

This sequence joins TRBV14 and TRBJ2-2; maybe TRBD2 (6 bases). The CDR3 spans 14 residues. The V end lost 4 bases, the J end lost 0 bases, and 6 bases lay between the germline ends. From germline, CDR1 is SGHDN and CDR2 FVKESK. Written as DNA, the CDR3 is TGTGCCAGCAGCCGGAGGGCGAACACCGGGGAGCTGTTTTTT. Translation: CASSRRANTGELFF. Full variable domain (rest looked up from reference TRBV14 and TRBJ2-2): EAGVTQFPSHSVIEKGQTVTLRCDPISGHDNLYWYRRVMGKEIKFLLHFVKESKQDESGMPNNRFLAERTGGTYSTLKVQPAELEDSGVYFCASSRRANTGELFFGEGSRLTVL.

J is TRBJ2-5 and V is TRBV9; 7 bases are shared with TRBD1. CDR1 and CDR2 (germline): SGDLS, YYNGEE. CDR3 length equals 14 residues. The V gene end was trimmed by 0 bases and the J gene end by 5 bases; junction bases not matched to a gene: 4. CDR3 sequence reads: CASSVDRGGETQYF. The CDR3 bases are TGTGCCAGCAGCGTAGACAGGGGTGGTGAGACCCAGTACTTC.

The rearrangement uses TRBV6-5 and TRBJ2-7; D not resolved. This CDR3 contains 14 residues. Germline CDR1 MNHEY, CDR2 SVGAGI. V dropped 2 bases and J dropped 2 bases, with 10 bases sitting between them. The CDR3: CASSYTTDPYEQYF. DNA for the CDR3: TGTGCCAGCAGTTACACAACAGATCCCTACGAGCAGTACTTC.